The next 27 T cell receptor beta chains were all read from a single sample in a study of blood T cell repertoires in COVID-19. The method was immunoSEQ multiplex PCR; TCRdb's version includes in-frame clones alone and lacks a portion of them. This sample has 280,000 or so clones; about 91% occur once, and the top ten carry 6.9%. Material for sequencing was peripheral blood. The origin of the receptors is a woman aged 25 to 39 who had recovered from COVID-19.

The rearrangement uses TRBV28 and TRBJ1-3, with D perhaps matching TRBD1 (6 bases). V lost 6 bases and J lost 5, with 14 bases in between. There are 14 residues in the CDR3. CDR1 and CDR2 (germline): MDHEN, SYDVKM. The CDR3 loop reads CASSSKRGRNTIYF. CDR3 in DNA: TGTGCCAGCAGCTCGAAAAGGGGGAGAAACACCATATATTTT.

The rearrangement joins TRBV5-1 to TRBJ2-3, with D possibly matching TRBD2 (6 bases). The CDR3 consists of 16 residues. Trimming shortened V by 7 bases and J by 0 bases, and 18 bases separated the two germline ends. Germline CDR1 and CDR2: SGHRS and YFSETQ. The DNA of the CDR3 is TGCGCCAGCCGGGACTCCTTACTCCCTAGCACAGATACGCAGTATTTT. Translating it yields CASRDSLLPSTDTQYF.

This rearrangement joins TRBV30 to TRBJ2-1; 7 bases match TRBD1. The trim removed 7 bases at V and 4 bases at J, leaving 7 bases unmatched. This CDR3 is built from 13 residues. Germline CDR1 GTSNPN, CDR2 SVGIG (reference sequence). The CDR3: CASSDRRYNEQFF. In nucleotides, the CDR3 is TGTGCCTCATCGGACAGGCGTTACAATGAGCAGTTCTTC.

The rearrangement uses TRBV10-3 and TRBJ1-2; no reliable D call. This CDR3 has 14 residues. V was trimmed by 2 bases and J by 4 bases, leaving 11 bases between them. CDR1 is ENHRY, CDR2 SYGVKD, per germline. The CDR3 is CAISETAATYGYTF. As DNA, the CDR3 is TGTGCCATCAGTGAGACAGCCGCGACCTATGGCTACACCTTC.

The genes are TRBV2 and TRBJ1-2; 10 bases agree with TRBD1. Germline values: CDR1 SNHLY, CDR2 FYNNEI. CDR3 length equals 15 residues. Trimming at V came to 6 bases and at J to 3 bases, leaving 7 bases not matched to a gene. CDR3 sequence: CASRGAGTGDYGYTF. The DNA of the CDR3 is TGTGCCAGCAGGGGGGCAGGGACAGGGGACTATGGCTACACCTTC.

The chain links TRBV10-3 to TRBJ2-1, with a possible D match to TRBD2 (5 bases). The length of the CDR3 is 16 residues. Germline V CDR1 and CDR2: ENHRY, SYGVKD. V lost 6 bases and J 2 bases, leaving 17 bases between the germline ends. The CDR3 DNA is TGTGCCATCAGGGGCCCGGAGGAAAGGGCCTACAATGAGCAGTTCTTC. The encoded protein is CAIRGPEERAYNEQFF.

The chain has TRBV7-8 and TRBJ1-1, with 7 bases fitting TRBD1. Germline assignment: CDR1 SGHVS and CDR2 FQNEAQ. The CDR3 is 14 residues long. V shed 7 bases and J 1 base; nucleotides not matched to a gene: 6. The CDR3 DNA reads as TGTGCCAGCAACCCAGGGACAGCGAACACTGAAGCTTTCTTT. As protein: CASNPGTANTEAFF.

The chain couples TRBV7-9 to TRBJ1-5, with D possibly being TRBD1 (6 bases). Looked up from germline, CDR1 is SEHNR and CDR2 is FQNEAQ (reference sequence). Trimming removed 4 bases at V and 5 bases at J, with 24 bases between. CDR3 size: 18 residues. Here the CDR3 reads CASSSEDEQGAAYQPQHF. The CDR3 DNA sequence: TGTGCCAGCAGCTCCGAGGATGAACAGGGAGCAGCCTATCAGCCCCAGCATTTT.

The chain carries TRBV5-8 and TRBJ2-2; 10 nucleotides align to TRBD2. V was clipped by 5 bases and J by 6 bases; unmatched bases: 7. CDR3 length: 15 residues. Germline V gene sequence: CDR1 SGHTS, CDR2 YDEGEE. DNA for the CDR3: TGTGCCAGCAGTCAAGGACTAGCGGAATCCGGGGAGCTGTTTTTT. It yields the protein CASSQGLAESGELFF. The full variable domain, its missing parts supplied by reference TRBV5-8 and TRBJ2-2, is EAGVTQSPTHLIKTRGQQATLRCSPISGHTSVYWYQQALGLGLQFLLWYDEGEERNRGNFPPRFSGRQFPNYSSELNVNALELEDSALYLCASSQGLAESGELFFGEGSRLTVL.

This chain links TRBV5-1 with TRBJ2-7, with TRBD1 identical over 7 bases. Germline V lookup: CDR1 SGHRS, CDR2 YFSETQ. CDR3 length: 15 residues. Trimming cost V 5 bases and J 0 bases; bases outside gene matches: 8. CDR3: CASRRDSTISYEQYF. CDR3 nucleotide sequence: TGCGCCAGCAGAAGGGACAGCACCATCTCCTACGAGCAGTACTTC.

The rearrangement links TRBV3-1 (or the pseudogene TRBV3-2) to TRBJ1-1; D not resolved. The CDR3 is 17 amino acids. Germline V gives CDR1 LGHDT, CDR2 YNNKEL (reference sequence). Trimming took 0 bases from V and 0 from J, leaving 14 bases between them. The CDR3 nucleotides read TGTGCCAGCAGCCAAGAAGGCAGGCTAAATATGAACACTGAAGCTTTCTTT. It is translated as CASSQEGRLNMNTEAFF.

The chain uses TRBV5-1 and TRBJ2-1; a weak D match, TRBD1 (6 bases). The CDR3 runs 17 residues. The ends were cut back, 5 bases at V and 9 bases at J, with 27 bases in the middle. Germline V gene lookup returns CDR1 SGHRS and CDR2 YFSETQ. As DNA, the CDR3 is TGCGCCAGCAGACTTTTTACCGGGACATACGGAGTGGGTGAGCAGTTCTTC. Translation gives CASRLFTGTYGVGEQFF.

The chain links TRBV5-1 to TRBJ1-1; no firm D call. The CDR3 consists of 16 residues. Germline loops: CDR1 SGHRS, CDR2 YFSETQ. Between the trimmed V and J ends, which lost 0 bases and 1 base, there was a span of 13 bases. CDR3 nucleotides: TGCGCCAGCAGCTTGGCTCGGGGAGGAGGGAACACTGAAGCTTTCTTT. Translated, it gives CASSLARGGGNTEAFF.

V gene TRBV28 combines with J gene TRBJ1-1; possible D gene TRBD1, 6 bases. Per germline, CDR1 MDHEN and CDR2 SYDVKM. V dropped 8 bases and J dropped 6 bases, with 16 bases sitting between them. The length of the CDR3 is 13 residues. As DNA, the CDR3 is TGTGCCAGCGGTGGGGGCGGATTGGCTGAAGCTTTCTTT. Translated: CASGGGGLAEAFF.

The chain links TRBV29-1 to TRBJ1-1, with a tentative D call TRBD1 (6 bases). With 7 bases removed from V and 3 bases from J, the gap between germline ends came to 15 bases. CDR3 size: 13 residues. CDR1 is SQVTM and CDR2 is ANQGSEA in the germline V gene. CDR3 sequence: CSAYGQLDTEAFF. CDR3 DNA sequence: TGCAGCGCCTACGGACAGTTGGACACTGAAGCTTTCTTT.

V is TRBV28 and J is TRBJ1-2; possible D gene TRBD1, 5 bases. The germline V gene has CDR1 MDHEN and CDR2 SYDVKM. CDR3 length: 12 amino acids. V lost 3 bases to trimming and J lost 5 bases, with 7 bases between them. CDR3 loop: CASSFAGYGYTF. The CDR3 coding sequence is TGTGCCAGCAGTTTCGCAGGGTATGGCTACACCTTC.

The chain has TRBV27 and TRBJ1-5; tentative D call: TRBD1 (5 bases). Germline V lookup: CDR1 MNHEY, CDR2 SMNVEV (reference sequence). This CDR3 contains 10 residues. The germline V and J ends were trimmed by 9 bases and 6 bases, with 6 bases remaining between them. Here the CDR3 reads CARGGQPQHF. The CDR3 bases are TGTGCCAGGGGGGGTCAGCCCCAGCATTTT.

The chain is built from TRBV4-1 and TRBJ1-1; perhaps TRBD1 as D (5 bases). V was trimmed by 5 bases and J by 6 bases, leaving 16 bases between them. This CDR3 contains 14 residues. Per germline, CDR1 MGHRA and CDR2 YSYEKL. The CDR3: CASSEEGPAPEAFF. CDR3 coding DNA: TGCGCCAGCAGCGAGGAGGGACCGGCTCCTGAAGCTTTCTTT.

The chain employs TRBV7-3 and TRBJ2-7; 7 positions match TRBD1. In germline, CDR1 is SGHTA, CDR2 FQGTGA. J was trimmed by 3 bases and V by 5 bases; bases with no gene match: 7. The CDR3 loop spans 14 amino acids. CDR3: CASSPETGNYEQYF. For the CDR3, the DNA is TGTGCCAGCAGCCCGGAGACAGGGAACTACGAGCAGTACTTC.

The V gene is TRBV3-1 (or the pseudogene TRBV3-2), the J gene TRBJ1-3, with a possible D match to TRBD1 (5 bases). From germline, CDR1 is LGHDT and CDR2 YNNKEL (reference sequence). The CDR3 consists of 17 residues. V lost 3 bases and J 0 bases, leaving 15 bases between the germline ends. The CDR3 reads CASSHMPDTVSGNTIYF. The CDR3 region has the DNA TGTGCCAGCAGCCATATGCCGGACACAGTCTCTGGAAACACCATATATTTT.

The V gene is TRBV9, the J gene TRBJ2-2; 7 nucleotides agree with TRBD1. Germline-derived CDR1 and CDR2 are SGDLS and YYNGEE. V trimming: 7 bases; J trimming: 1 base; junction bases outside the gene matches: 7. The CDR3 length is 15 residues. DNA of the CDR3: TGTGCCAGCGGTTCCGGGACAGTGAACACCGGGGAGCTGTTTTTT. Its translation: CASGSGTVNTGELFF.

The CDR3 spells CASSQVLGQGNTEAFF. The CDR3 DNA is TGCGCCAGCAGCCAAGTTCTCGGACAGGGGAACACTGAAGCTTTCTTT. J is TRBJ1-1 and V is TRBV4-3; 8 bases match TRBD1. This CDR3 has 16 residues. The V gene end was trimmed by 1 base and the J gene end by 1 base; junction bases not matched to a gene: 5. In germline, CDR1 is LGHNA, CDR2 YSLEER.

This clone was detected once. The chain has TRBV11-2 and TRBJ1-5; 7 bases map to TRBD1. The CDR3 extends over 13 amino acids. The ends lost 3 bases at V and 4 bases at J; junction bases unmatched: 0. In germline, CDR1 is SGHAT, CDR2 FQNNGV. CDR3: CASSLDRNQPQHF. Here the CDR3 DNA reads TGTGCCAGCAGCTTGGACAGGAATCAGCCCCAGCATTTT. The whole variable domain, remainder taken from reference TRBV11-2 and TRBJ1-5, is EAGVAQSPRYKIIEKRQSVAFWCNPISGHATLYWYQQILGQGPKLLIQFQNNGVVDDSQLPKDRFSAERLKGVDSTLKIQPAKLEDSAVYLCASSLDRNQPQHFGDGTRLSIL.

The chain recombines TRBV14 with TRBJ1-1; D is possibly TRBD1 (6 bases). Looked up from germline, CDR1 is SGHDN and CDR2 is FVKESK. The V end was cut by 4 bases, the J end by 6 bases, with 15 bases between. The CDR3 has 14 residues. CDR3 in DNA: TGTGCCAGCAGCCCTCACTCTGGACAGCCTGAAGCTTTCTTT. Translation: CASSPHSGQPEAFF.

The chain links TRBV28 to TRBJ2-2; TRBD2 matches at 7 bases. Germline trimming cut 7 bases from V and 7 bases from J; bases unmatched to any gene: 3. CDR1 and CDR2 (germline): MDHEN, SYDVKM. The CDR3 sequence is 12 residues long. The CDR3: CASTGEGGELFF. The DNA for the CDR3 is TGTGCCAGCACCGGGGAGGGCGGGGAGCTGTTTTTT.

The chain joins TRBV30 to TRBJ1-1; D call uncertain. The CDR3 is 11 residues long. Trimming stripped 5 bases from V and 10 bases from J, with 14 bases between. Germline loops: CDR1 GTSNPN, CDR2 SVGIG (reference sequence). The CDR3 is CAWATSSPAFF. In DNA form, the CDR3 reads TGTGCCTGGGCCACTTCGAGCCCAGCTTTCTTT.

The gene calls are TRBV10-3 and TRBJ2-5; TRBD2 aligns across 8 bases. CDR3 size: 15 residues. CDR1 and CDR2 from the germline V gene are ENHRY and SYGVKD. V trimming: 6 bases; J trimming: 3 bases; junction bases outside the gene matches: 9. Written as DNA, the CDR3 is TGTGCCATCAGCTCATATACTAGCGGTGAAGAGACCCAGTACTTC. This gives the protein CAISSYTSGEETQYF.